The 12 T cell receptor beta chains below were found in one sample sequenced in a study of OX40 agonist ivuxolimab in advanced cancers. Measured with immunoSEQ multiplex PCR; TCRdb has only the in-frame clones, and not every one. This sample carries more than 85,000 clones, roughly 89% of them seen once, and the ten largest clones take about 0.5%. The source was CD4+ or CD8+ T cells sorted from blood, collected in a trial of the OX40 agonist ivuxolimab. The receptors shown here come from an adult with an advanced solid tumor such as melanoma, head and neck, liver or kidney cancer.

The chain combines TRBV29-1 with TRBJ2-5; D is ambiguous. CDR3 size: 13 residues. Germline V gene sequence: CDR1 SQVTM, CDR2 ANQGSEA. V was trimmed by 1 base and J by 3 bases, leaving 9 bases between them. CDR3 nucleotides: TGCAGCGTTGAAGTGGACGTCGAAGAGACCCAGTACTTC. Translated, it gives CSVEVDVEETQYF.

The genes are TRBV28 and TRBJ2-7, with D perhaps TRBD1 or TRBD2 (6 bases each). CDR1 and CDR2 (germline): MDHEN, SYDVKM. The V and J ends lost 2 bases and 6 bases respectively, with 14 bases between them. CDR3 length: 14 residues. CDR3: CASSLPRGVREQYF. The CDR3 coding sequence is TGTGCCAGCAGTTTACCGAGGGGGGTCCGCGAGCAGTACTTC. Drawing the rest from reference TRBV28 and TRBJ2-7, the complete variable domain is DVKVTQSSRYLVKRTGEKVFLECVQDMDHENMFWYRQDPGLGLRLIYFSYDVKMKEKGDIPEGYSVSREKKERFSLILESASTNQTSMYLCASSLPRGVREQYFGPGTRLTVT.

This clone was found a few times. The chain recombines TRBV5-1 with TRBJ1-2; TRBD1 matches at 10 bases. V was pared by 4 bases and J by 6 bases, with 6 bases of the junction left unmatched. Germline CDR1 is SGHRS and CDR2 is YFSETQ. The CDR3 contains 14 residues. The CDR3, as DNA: TGCGCCAGCAGCGGAACCGGGACAGGGGATGGCTACACCTTC. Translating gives CASSGTGTGDGYTF.

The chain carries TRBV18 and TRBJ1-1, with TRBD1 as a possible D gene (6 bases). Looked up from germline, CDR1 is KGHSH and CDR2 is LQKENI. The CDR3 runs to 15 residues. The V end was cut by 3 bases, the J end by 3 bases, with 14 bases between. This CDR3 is CASSPERGGHTEAFF. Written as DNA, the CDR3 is TGTGCCAGCTCACCGGAAAGGGGGGGGCACACTGAAGCTTTCTTT.

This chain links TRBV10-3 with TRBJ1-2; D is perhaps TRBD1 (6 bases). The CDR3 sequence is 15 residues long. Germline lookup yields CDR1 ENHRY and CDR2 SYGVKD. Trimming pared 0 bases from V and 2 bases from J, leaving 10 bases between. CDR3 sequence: CAISESAGENYGYTF. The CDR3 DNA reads TGTGCCATCAGTGAGTCGGCAGGGGAAAACTATGGCTACACCTTC.

In nucleotides, the CDR3 is TGTGCCAGCAGCACCTACAGGGGAGGGAACTCTGGGGCCAACGTCCTGACTTTC. Its protein product is CASSTYRGGNSGANVLTF. The chain has TRBV5-6 and TRBJ2-6, with D possibly being TRBD1 or TRBD2 (7 bases each). Trimming cost V 4 bases and J 0 bases, with 17 bases left between them. The germline gives CDR1 SGHDT, CDR2 YYEEEE. This CDR3 is built from 18 residues.

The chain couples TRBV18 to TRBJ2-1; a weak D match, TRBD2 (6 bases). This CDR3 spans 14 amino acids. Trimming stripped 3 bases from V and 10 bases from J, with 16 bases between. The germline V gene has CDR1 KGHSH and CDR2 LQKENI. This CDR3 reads CASSPSKTGREQFF. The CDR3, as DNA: TGTGCCAGCTCACCTTCTAAAACCGGGAGAGAGCAGTTCTTC. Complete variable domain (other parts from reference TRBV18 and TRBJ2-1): NAGVMQNPRHLVRRRGQEARLRCSPMKGHSHVYWYRQLPEEGLKFMVYLQKENIIDESGMPKERFSAEFPKEGPSILRIQQVVRGDSAAYFCASSPSKTGREQFFGPGTRLTVL.

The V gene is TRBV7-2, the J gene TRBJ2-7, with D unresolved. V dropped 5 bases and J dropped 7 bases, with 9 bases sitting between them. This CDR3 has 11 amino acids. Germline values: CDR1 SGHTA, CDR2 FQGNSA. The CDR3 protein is CASSAFNEQYF. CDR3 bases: TGTGCCAGCAGCGCCTTTAATGAGCAGTACTTC.

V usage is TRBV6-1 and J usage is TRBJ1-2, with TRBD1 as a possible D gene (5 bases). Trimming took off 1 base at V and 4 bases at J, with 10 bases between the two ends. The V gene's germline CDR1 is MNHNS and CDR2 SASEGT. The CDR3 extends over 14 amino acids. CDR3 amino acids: CASSEGGVGYGYTF. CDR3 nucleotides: TGTGCCAGCAGTGAAGGAGGGGTCGGCTATGGCTACACCTTC.

DNA of the CDR3: TGTGCCAGCCTCCCGGTGGGGCATCAGAACACTGAAGCTTTCTTT. Protein product: CASLPVGHQNTEAFF. This chain links TRBV18 with TRBJ1-1; tentative D call: TRBD1 (5 bases). The CDR3 contains 15 residues. Trimming cost V 8 bases and J 1 base, with 17 bases left between them. The germline CDR1 and CDR2 sequences are KGHSH and LQKENI.

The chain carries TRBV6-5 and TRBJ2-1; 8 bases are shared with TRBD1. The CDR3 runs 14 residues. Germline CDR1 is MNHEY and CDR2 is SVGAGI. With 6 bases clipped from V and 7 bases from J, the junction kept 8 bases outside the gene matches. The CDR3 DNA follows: TGTGCCAGCAGACCGGACAGGGATAGGAATGAGCAGTTCTTC. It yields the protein CASRPDRDRNEQFF.

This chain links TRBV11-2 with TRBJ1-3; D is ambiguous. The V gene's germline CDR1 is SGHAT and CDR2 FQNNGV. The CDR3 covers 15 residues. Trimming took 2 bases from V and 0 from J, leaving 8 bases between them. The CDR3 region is CASSLSDSSGNTIYF. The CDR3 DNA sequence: TGTGCCAGCAGCTTATCGGATAGCTCTGGAAACACCATATATTTT.